This T cell receptor beta chain is from a study of spatial heterogeneity in lung cancer. Across the whole study: A consistent excess of beta-chain over alpha-chain sequences was detected. Counts of TCR transcripts in tumor regions tracked strongly with a T cell module score that came from matched bulk RNA-seq.

Time point given: sample taken at primary tumor resection. Study-level findings and limits: Counts that tracked tumor mutation counts were those of expanded intratumoral alpha and beta TCRs.

Individual TCR cDNA molecules each bore their own unique molecular identifier. One entry per CDR3 protein results from TCRdb running MiXCR on the 5' RACE reads. The data hold about 100,000 distinct CDR3 sequences, with 4.4% observed a single time. This CDR3 contains 14 residues. Germline CDR1 and CDR2: MDHEN and SYDVKM. This clonotype rates as medium-sized (0.01 to 0.1%). Its target is unknown. A junction end diverges from the germline sequence, so it may reflect a read error. This rearrangement joins TRBV28 to TRBJ2-7; the D gene is possibly TRBD1 (5 bases). This receptor was identified in a male donor with early-stage non-small cell lung cancer. The sample in question was lung tumor tissue, obtained at surgery. The CDR3, as DNA: TGTGCCACCAGTAGGACATCTTCTTCCTACGAGCAGTACTTC. Amino acid sequence: CATSRTSSSYEQYF.